In its sample, the clone carrying this TCR beta chain was seen many times. The antigen is undetermined. These data come from a study of response to subunit inactivated influenza vaccine. TCRdb re-called the RT-PCR reads with MiXCR, one entry per CDR3 protein. The repertoire holds roughly 760,000 distinct CDR3 sequences, with about 20% as singletons. Study outcomes and limitations: Authors suggested seasonal influenza vaccinations each recruit few new T cells.

This CDR3 has 15 residues. Trimming cost V 2 bases and J 2 bases; bases outside gene matches: 5. This TCR came from a man in his fifties or sixties who received an inactivated influenza vaccine. Here the sequenced sample was PBMCs from blood, taken more than 4 days after vaccination. The V call is TRBV12-3 or TRBV12-4, the J call TRBJ2-7; 8 nucleotides match TRBD1. CDR3 sequence reads: CASSLFPGGPYEQYF. The CDR3 DNA is TGTGCCAGCAGTTTATTTCCAGGGGGCCCCTACGAGCAGTACTTC.